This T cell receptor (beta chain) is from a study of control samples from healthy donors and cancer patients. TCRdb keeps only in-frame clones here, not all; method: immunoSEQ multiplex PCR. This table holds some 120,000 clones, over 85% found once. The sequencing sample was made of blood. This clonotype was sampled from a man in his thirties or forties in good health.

CDR3: CANSFPPTGSTEAFF. The DNA of the CDR3 is TGTGCCAACTCATTCCCACCTACAGGGAGCACTGAAGCTTTCTTT. The genes are TRBV5-4 and TRBJ1-1; D may be TRBD1 (6 bases). V dropped 9 bases and J dropped 4 bases, with 22 bases sitting between them. There are 15 residues in the CDR3. Per germline, CDR1 SGHNT and CDR2 YYREEE (reference sequence).